This entry concerns a single T cell receptor (beta chain). Its antigen is not yet known. One end of the junction is discordant with germline, which a read error may explain. The CDR3 runs 15 amino acids, cysteine and phenylalanine included. CDR3 DNA only is kept here, 45 bases in frame from base 1. Taken from the germline V gene (reference sequence), the CDR1 and CDR2 loops are SGHNT and YYREEE. These data belong to a study of tumor-infiltrating lymphocytes in primary liver carcinoma (dated by TCRdb to between 2016 and 2019). Regarding the complete study: Between late 2015 and March 2016, a few patients in China with histopathologically diagnosed primary liver carcinoma had surgical resection. A total of roughly 35 specimens from 5 patients, comprising 25 or so tumor regions, 5 adjacent noncancerous liver tissues and 5 peripheral blood samples, were covered by TCRbeta repertoire sequencing. The five patients had tumors staged T1-T3 N0M0, with maximum diameters ranging from roughly 4.2 to 11 cm. Samples yielded roughly 3.5 to 8 million productive TCRbeta reads; read depth did not differ significantly between tissue types. Reproducibility between technical replicate repertoires was high, with correlation coefficients above 0.98 and mean shared-clone rates about 0.9. The five patients, three men and two women aged 30 to 69 years, had hepatocellular carcinoma (four) or combined HCC and intrahepatic cholangiocarcinoma (one). TCRbeta repertoire sequencing, expression microarrays and whole-exome sequencing were combined in the study across five regions of each liver tumor, with adjacent normal tissue and blood also included. What the work shows at the level of the full study, not this receptor alone: Consistent with antigen-driven expansion, pairs of tumor regions showed higher repertoire overlap (mean about 36%) than either tumor-adjacent pairs (around 17%) or tumor-blood pairs (roughly 14%). The top 250 clones made up a significantly larger repertoire fraction in tumors than in blood (p = 0.039). Bulk unsorted samples precluded comparing CD4+ and CD8+ T cell repertoires. Only a few patients were included in the study, and the authors note that the findings should be validated in a larger study. Only the TCR beta chain was sequenced, so true repertoire diversity is likely underestimated because unpaired alpha chains were not captured.

Blood RNA was extracted from unsorted whole blood using TRIzol reagent, and germline DNA was obtained with the DNeasy Blood & Tissue kit. Patients had chronic HBV infection and were treatment-naive at sampling. Before surgery, roughly 4 milliliters of peripheral blood were collected into K2EDTA tubes. TCRbeta-specific cDNA was reverse-transcribed from approximately 460 ng total RNA using a constant-region primer and ProtoScript II reverse transcriptase. Three nested multiplex PCR rounds, following a slightly modified ARM-PCR procedure, were used to build the TCRbeta libraries. Multiplex TRBV1-TRBV30 forward primers and a Cbeta reverse primer were used in the first two PCR rounds, each of which was run for around 9 cycles. A final 25-cycle PCR with Deep VentR polymerase added sample barcodes and Illumina adapters. Before sequencing, amplicons of 200-500 bp were gel-purified using a QIAquick gel extraction kit. The TCRbeta amplicons were sequenced with 250-bp paired-end reads on an Illumina HiSeq 2500. The source study handled its data this way. Quality trimming of reads was performed with Trimmomatic v0.33, and paired reads were merged with FLASH v1.2.11 so that full CDR3 sequences could be recovered. V, D and J germline segments were assigned to the rearranged TCRbeta sequences by MiGEC v1.2.1b. Clonotype statistics, along with Shannon-Wiener diversity indices, were calculated using VDJtools v1.0.0. To reduce sampling bias, subsequent analyses other than the diversity analysis used only the 250 most abundant clonotypes in each sample. The public reads were reprocessed in TCRdb via fastp at Q25 and MiXCR, keeping in-frame beta chains. Every distinct CDR3 protein forms one entry, paired with its most common genes and DNA. The V and J calls reflect TCRdb's pipeline rather than the authors' work. This sample holds 300,000 to 350,000 distinct CDR3 sequences; 50% to 60% were observed only once. The leading ten clones occupy approximately 17% of the sample.

Sequencing was performed on peripheral blood. The clonotype comes from a woman aged 25-40 years with primary liver carcinoma and hepatitis B virus infection. Recombination connected TRBV5-4 to TRBJ2-1; the D gene is not confidently resolved. This receptor has the CDR3 CTSSQPTATYNEQFF. Read as DNA, the sequence is TGTACCAGCAGCCAACCAACGGCGACGTACAATGAGCAGTTCTTC.